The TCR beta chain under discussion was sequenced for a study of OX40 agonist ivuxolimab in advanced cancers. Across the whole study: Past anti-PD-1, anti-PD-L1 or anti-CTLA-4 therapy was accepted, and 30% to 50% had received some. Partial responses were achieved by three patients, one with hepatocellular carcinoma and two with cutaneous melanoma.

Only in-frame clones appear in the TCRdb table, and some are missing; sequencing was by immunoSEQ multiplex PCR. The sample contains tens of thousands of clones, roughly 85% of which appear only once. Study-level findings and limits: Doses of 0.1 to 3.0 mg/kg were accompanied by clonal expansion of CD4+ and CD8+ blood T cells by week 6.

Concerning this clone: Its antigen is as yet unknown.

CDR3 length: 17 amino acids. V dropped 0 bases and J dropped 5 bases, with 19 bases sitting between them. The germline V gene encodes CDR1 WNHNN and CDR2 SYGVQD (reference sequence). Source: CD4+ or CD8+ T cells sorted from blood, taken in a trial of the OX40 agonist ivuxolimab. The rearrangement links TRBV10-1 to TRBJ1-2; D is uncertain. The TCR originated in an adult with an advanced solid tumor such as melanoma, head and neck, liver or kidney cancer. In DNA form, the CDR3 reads TGCGCCAGCAGTGAGTCGCTCGGCCAACGAACAGCGTATGGCTACACCTTC. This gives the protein CASSESLGQRTAYGYTF.